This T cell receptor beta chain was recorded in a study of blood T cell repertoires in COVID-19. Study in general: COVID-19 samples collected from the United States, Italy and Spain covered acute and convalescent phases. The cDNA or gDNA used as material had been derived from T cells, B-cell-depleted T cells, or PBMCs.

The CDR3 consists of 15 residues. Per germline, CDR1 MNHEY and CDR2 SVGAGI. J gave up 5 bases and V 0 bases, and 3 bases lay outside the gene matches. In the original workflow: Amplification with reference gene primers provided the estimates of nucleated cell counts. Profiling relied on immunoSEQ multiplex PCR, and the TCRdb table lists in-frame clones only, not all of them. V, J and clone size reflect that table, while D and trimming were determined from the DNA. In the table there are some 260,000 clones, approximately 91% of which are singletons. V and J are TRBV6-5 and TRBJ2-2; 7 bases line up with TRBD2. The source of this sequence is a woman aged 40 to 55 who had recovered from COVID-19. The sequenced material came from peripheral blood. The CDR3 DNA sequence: TGTGCCAGCAGTTACTCGGGGGAGGGAACCGGGGAGCTGTTTTTT. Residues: CASSYSGEGTGELFF.